Sequencing of this TCR beta chain was carried out in a study of blood T cell repertoires in COVID-19. Study context: Material from acute and convalescent COVID-19 was sourced from the United States, Italy and Spain. The cDNA or gDNA used as material had been derived from T cells, B-cell-depleted T cells, or PBMCs.

The data were produced by immunoSEQ multiplex PCR, yet TCRdb's version contains in-frame clones alone and is incomplete. In the table there are about 230,000 clones, about 80% of which are singletons. V trimming: 4 bases; J trimming: 14 bases; junction bases outside the gene matches: 16. CDR3 size: 15 residues. Germline CDR1 and CDR2: MRHNA and SNTAGT. This clone was picked up one time. The source of this sequence is a man in his fifties with active or convalescent COVID-19. Sequencing used peripheral blood. The rearrangement links TRBV6-4 to TRBJ2-1; 8 nucleotides match TRBD2. The CDR3 loop reads CASSAMSERGFPEFF. The CDR3 region has the DNA TGTGCCAGCAGTGCTATGTCGGAGCGGGGGTTCCCCGAGTTCTTC.